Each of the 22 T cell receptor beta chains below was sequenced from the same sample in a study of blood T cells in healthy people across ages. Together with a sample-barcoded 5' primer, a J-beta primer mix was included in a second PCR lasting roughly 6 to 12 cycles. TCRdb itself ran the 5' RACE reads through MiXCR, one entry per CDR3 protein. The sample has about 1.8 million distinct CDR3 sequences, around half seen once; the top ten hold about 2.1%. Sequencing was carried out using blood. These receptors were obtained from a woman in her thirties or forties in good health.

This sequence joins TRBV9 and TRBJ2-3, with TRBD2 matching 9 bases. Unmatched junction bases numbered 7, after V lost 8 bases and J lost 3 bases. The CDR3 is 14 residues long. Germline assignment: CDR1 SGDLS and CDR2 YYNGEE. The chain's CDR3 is CASGTSSRTDTQYF. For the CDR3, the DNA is TGTGCCAGTGGGACTAGCAGTCGTACAGATACGCAGTATTTT.

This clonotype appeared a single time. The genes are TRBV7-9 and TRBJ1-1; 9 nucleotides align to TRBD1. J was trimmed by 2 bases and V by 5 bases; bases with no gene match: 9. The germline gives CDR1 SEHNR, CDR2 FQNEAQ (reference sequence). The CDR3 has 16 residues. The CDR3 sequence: CASSAAQGQGNTEAFF. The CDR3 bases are TGTGCCAGCAGCGCAGCCCAGGGACAGGGTAACACTGAAGCTTTCTTT.

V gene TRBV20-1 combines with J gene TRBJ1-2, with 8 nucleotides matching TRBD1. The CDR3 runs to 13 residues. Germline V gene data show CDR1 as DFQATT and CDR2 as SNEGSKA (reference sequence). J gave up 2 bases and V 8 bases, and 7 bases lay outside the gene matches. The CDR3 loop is CSPRWTGNYGYTF. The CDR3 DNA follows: TGCAGTCCCCGTTGGACAGGGAACTATGGCTACACCTTC.

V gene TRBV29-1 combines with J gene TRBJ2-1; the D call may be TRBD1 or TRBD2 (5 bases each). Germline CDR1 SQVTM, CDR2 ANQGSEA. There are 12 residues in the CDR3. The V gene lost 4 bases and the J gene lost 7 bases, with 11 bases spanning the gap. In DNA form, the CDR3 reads TGCAGCGTTGGGGCAGGGACGAATGAGCAGTTCTTC. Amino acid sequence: CSVGAGTNEQFF.

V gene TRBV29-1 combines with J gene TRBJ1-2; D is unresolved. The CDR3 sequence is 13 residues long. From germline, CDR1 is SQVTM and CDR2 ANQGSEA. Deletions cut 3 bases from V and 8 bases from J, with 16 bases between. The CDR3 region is CSVDGYTLTGYTF. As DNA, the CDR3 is TGCAGCGTTGATGGGTACACCCTAACGGGCTACACCTTC.

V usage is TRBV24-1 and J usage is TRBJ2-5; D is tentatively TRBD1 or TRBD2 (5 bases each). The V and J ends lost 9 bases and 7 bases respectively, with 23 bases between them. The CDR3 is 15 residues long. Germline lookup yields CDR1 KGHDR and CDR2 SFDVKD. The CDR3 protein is CATRSTGTDKGTQYF. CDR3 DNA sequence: TGTGCCACCCGGTCCACCGGGACGGACAAGGGGACCCAGTACTTC.

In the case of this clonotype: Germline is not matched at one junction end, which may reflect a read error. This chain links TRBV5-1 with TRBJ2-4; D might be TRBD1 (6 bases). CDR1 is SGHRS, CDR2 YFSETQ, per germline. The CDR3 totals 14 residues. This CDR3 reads CVSRPGQTSGEQYF. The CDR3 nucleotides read TGCGTCAGCAGACCAGGACAGACATCTGGAGAGCAGTACTTC.

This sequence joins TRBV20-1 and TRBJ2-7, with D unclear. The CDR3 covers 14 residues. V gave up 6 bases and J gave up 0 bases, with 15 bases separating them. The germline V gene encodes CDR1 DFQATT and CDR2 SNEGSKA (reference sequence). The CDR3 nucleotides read TGCAGTGCACTCCCAGCCCCAAACTCCTACGAGCAGTACTTC. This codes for CSALPAPNSYEQYF.

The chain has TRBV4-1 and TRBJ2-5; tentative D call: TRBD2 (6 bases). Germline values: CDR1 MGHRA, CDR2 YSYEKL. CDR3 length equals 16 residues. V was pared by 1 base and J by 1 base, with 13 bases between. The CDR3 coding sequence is TGCGCCAGCAGCCAAGGGGTCGGGGGTGGCCAAGAGACCCAGTACTTC. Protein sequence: CASSQGVGGGQETQYF.

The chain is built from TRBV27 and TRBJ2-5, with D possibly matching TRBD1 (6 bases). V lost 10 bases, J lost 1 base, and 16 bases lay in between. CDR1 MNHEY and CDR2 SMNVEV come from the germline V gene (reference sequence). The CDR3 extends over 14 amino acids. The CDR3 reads CATRDTVFQETQYF. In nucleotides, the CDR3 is TGTGCCACCAGGGACACGGTCTTCCAAGAGACCCAGTACTTC.

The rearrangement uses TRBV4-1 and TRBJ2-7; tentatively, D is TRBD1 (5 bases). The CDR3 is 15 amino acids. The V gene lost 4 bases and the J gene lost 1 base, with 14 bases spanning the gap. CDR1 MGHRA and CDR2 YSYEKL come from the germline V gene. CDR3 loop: CASSRRQKQSYEQYF. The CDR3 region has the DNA TGCGCCAGCAGCCGACGACAGAAGCAATCCTACGAGCAGTACTTC.

The CDR3 DNA reads as TGTGCCACCAGTGACCGACAGGGAGGCAACTATGGCTACACCTTC. This gives the protein CATSDRQGGNYGYTF. V usage is TRBV24-1 and J usage is TRBJ1-2; 7 nucleotides match TRBD1. J lost 2 bases, V lost 4 bases, and 6 bases had no gene match. Germline CDR1 is KGHDR and CDR2 is SFDVKD. CDR3 length: 15 residues.

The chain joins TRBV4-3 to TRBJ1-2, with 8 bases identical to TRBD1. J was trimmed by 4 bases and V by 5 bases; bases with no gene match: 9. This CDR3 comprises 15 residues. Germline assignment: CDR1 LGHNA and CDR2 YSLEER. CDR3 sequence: CASSYATGEGYGYTF. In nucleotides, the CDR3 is TGCGCCAGCAGCTATGCGACAGGGGAGGGCTATGGCTACACCTTC.

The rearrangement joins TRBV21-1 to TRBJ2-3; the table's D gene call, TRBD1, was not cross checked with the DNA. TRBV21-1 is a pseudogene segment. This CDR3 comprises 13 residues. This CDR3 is CASSKIRADTQYF. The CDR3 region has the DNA TGTGCCAGCAGCAAAATTCGGGCGGATACGCAGTATTTT.

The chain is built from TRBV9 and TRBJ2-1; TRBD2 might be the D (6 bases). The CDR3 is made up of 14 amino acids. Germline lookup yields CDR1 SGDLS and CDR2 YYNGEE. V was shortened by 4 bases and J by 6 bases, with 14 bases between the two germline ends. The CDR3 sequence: CASSPDRGGNEQFF. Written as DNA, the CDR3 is TGTGCCAGCAGCCCAGACCGGGGAGGCAATGAGCAGTTCTTC. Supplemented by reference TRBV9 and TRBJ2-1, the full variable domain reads DSGVTQTPKHLITATGQRVTLRCSPRSGDLSVYWYQQSLDQGLQFLIQYYNGEERAKGNILERFSAQQFPDLHSELNLSSLELGDSALYFCASSPDRGGNEQFFGPGTRLTVL.

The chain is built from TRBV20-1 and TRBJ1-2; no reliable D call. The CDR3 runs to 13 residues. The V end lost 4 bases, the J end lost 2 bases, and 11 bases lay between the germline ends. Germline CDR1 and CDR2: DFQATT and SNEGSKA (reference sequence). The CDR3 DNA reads TGCAGTGCTACCGCGGGAGGGAACTATGGCTACACCTTC. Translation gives CSATAGGNYGYTF.

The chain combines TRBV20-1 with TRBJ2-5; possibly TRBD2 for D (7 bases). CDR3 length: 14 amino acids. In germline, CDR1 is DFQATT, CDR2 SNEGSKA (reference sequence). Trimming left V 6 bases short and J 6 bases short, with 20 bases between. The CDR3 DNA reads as TGCAGTGCCAGACGGGCAGGGAGGGGGAAGACCCAGTACTTC. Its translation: CSARRAGRGKTQYF.

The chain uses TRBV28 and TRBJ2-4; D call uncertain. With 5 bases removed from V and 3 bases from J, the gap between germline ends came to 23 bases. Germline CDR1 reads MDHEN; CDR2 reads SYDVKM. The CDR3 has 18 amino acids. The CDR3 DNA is TGTGCCAGCAGTCCACTCAGTGGCGAGTTGTCTGGCAAAAACATTCAGTACTTC. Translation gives CASSPLSGELSGKNIQYF. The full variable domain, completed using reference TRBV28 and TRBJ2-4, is DVKVTQSSRYLVKRTGEKVFLECVQDMDHENMFWYRQDPGLGLRLIYFSYDVKMKEKGDIPEGYSVSREKKERFSLILESASTNQTSMYLCASSPLSGELSGKNIQYFGAGTRLSVL.

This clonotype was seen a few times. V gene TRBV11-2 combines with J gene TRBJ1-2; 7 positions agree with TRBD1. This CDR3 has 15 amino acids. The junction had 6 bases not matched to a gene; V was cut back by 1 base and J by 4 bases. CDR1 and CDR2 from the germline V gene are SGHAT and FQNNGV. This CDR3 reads CASSLVAGQVYGYTF. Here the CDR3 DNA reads TGTGCCAGCAGCTTAGTAGCAGGACAGGTCTATGGCTACACCTTC.

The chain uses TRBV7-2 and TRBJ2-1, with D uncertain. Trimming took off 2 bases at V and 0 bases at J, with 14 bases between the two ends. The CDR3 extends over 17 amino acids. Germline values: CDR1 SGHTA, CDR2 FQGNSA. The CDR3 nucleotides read TGTGCCAGCAGCTTAAACGTTCATCTCAGCTCCTACAATGAGCAGTTCTTC. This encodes CASSLNVHLSSYNEQFF.

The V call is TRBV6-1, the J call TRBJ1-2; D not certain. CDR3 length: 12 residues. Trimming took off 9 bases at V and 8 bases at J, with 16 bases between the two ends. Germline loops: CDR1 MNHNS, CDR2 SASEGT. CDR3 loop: CASKRAGGGYTF. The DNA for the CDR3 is TGTGCCAGTAAGAGGGCCGGAGGAGGCTACACCTTC.

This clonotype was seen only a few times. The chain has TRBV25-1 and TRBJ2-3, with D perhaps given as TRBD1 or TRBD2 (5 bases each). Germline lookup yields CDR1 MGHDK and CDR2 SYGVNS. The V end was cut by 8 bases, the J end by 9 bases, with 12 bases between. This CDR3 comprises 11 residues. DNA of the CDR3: TGTGCCAGCTCCGGGGCCCTCACGCAGTATTTT. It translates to CASSGALTQYF.